Presented here are 13 T cell receptor beta chains from one specimen sequenced in a study of T cells in Graves' hyperthyroidism and ophthalmopathy. TCR beta CDR3 regions were amplified from RNA transcripts. Carried out on the TCR CDR3, a first-round RT-PCR used the HTBI primer set. TCRdb passed the multiplex PCR reads through MiXCR, listing each CDR3 protein once. The data hold more than 500,000 distinct CDR3 sequences, with roughly 14% observed a single time. The sample taken for sequencing was blood. The receptors derive from a woman aged 35 to 49 with Graves' ophthalmopathy.

J is TRBJ2-4 and V is TRBV6-1, with D possibly matching TRBD2 (6 bases). In germline, CDR1 is MNHNS, CDR2 SASEGT. The CDR3 spans 15 residues. V was clipped by 6 bases and J by 4 bases, with 16 bases between them. The CDR3 reads CASSGGPGGKNIQYF. CDR3 DNA: TGTGCCAGCAGCGGAGGACCCGGGGGTAAAAACATTCAGTACTTC.

This clonotype appeared a few times. The gene calls are TRBV27 and TRBJ2-7; TRBD2 matches 13 bases. CDR3 length: 17 amino acids. Trimming at V came to 3 bases and at J to 3 bases, leaving 8 bases not matched to a gene. Germline V gene lookup returns CDR1 MNHEY and CDR2 SMNVEV (reference sequence). CDR3 amino acids: CASSFGWTSGRSYEQYF. The DNA for the CDR3 is TGTGCCAGCAGTTTTGGTTGGACTAGCGGGAGAAGCTACGAGCAGTACTTC.

This clonotype has a count of ten or more. This chain connects TRBV15 to TRBJ1-1; possibly TRBD1 for D (5 bases). The ends were cut back, 3 bases at V and 7 bases at J, with 15 bases in the middle. This CDR3 spans 14 amino acids. Per the germline V gene, CDR1 is LNHNV and CDR2 is YYDKDF (reference sequence). This CDR3 reads CATSSGERQGEAFF. The CDR3 bases are TGTGCCACCAGCAGTGGGGAGCGGCAGGGTGAAGCTTTCTTT.

This chain uses TRBV9 with TRBJ1-2, with D perhaps matching TRBD1 (6 bases). The CDR3 loop spans 16 amino acids. The V end was cut by 4 bases, the J end by 8 bases, with 24 bases between. Germline CDR1 is SGDLS and CDR2 is YYNGEE. The CDR3 loop reads CASSKTGTLGAEGYTF. Here the CDR3 DNA reads TGTGCCAGCAGCAAAACAGGGACCTTGGGGGCCGAGGGCTACACCTTC.

This clonotype has ten or more counts. CDR3 residues: CASSLLSGRGTGELFF. The CDR3 nucleotides are TGTGCCAGCAGTTTATTATCCGGGAGGGGGACCGGGGAGCTGTTTTTT. This chain connects TRBV27 to TRBJ2-2, with TRBD2 matching over 8 bases. The CDR3 runs 16 residues. The germline CDR1 and CDR2 sequences are MNHEY and SMNVEV (reference sequence). Losses at the gene ends were 1 base for V and 5 bases for J; bases not matched to a gene: 6.

In its sample, this clonotype was seen a few times. V and J are TRBV10-3 and TRBJ2-5; D gene uncertain. V lost 4 bases and J 2 bases, leaving 11 bases between the germline ends. CDR3 length: 14 residues. In germline, CDR1 is ENHRY, CDR2 SYGVKD. The CDR3 DNA follows: TGTGCCATCAGTGGATCGGGCGAGCAAGAGACCCAGTACTTC. Its protein product is CAISGSGEQETQYF.

This clonotype was detected many times. The chain has TRBV6-2 or TRBV6-3 and TRBJ2-5; TRBD2 matches at 12 bases. The CDR3 has 16 residues. Trimming took 0 bases from V and 3 from J; bases not matched to a gene: 2. From germline, CDR1 is MNHEY and CDR2 SVGEGT. The CDR3, as DNA: TGTGCCAGCAGTTACTCTAGGACTAGCGGGGAAGAGACCCAGTACTTC. This encodes CASSYSRTSGEETQYF.

The CDR3 region is CSVRPGINTEAFF. Written as DNA, the CDR3 is TGCAGCGTCCGTCCGGGGATAAACACTGAAGCTTTCTTT. This sequence joins TRBV29-1 and TRBJ1-1; D is ambiguous. Germline V lookup: CDR1 SQVTM, CDR2 ANQGSEA. This CDR3 is built from 13 residues. V shed 6 bases and J shed 2 bases, with 13 bases lying between them.

Points on this clonotype: The germline gene is not matched at one end of the junction; a read error may be the cause. The chain uses TRBV7-3 and TRBJ2-5; 10 nucleotides line up with TRBD2. Per germline, CDR1 SGHTA and CDR2 FQGTGA. The CDR3 contains 16 residues. CDR3 sequence reads: CASSPGTSASQGTQYF. Written as DNA, the CDR3 is TGTGCCAGCAGCCCCGGGACTAGCGCGTCCCAAGGGACCCAGTACTTC.

This clonotype was observed many times. This sequence joins TRBV6-2 or TRBV6-3 and TRBJ1-1; perhaps TRBD1 as D (6 bases). Trimming removed 1 base from V and 0 bases from J, with 12 bases in between. The CDR3 consists of 16 residues. The V gene's germline CDR1 is MNHEY and CDR2 SVGEGT. The CDR3 nucleotides read TGTGCCAGCAGTTACTTTGCAGGGGAGGTGAACACTGAAGCTTTCTTT. This translates into CASSYFAGEVNTEAFF.

This clonotype was seen a few times. V gene TRBV5-1 combines with J gene TRBJ1-1, with a weak D call TRBD1 (5 bases). Germline values: CDR1 SGHRS, CDR2 YFSETQ. Trimming stripped 3 bases from V and 4 bases from J, with 10 bases between. The CDR3 runs to 13 residues. The CDR3 loop reads CASSWGIGTEAFF. The DNA of the CDR3 is TGCGCCAGCAGCTGGGGGATCGGCACTGAAGCTTTCTTT.

The table lists this clonotype with many counts. The V call is TRBV6-2 or TRBV6-3, the J call TRBJ2-7, with D maybe TRBD1 (6 bases). The germline V gene encodes CDR1 MNHEY and CDR2 SVGEGT. V dropped 2 bases and J dropped 2 bases, with 13 bases sitting between them. This CDR3 contains 15 residues. The CDR3 is CASSYETGHTYEQYF. In DNA, the CDR3 is TGTGCCAGCAGTTACGAGACAGGTCACACCTACGAGCAGTACTTC.

The table lists this clonotype with many counts. The chain has TRBV6-1 and TRBJ2-2, with D perhaps matching TRBD1 or TRBD2 (7 bases each). The CDR3 is 16 residues long. The germline V gene has CDR1 MNHNS and CDR2 SASEGT. V was pared by 6 bases and J by 6 bases, with 20 bases between. CDR3 in DNA: TGTGCCAGCAGCCCCACGCACAGGGGAGGGGCCGGGGAGCTGTTTTTT. It is translated as CASSPTHRGGAGELFF.